This T cell receptor (beta chain) was sequenced during a study of blood T cell repertoires in COVID-19. Across the whole study: The origin of the acute and convalescent COVID-19 samples was the United States, Italy and Spain. T cells, B-cell-depleted T cells, or PBMCs provided the cDNA or gDNA that served as material.

As processed by the authors: For nucleated cells, counts were estimated from reference gene primer amplification. The protocol was immunoSEQ multiplex PCR, while the TCRdb copy is restricted to in-frame clones and leaves out a portion. V and J calls and clone size are copied from that table; D and trimming were computed from the DNA. The sample has roughly 300,000 clones; over 75% are singletons. This CDR3 is 15 amino acids long. Trimming cost V 4 bases and J 1 base; bases outside gene matches: 4. Germline V CDR1 and CDR2: SGHAT, FQDESV (reference sequence). The V gene is TRBV11-1, the J gene TRBJ2-7; 10 bases map to TRBD1. The material sequenced was peripheral blood. The TCR originated in a young man with active or convalescent COVID-19. The CDR3 nucleotides read TGTGCCAGCAGCTCCCCGGGACAGGGGTCCTACGAGCAGTACTTC. Translated: CASSSPGQGSYEQYF.